These 9 T cell receptor beta chains were sequenced from one sample in a study of T-cell memory formation after mild COVID-19 (dated by TCRdb to about 2021). Library prep was done by 5' RACE. Sequencing relied on an Illumina NovaSeq 6000. The public reads were quality trimmed at Q25 with fastp and then assembled into clones with MiXCR by TCRdb, keeping productive beta chains. Identical CDR3 protein sequences are pooled into one entry, listed with their most common genes and DNA. The sample data list approximately 250,000 distinct CDR3 sequences, and around 15% of these were observed just once. The ten largest clones represent around 23% of the sample. Sequenced: PBMCs or a T cell subset sorted from them (not recorded which). These receptors were obtained from a man younger than 30 who had mild COVID-19 (a few samples of this study predate the infection). The sample titles of this study are shuffled in the database, so cell type and time point are left out; the donor was told from shared clones.

V is TRBV5-1 and J is TRBJ2-3, with 16 nucleotides matching TRBD2. V was pared by 3 bases and J by 2 bases, with 3 bases of the junction left unmatched. Germline values: CDR1 SGHRS, CDR2 YFSETQ. The length of the CDR3 is 17 residues. The CDR3 DNA reads TGCGCCAGCAGCTCGGGACTAGCGGGGGGGAACACAGATACGCAGTATTTT. Translating gives CASSSGLAGGNTDTQYF.

V and J are TRBV3-1 and TRBJ1-3; D might be TRBD1 (5 bases). Germline V lookup: CDR1 LGHDT, CDR2 YNNKEL (reference sequence). Trimming left V 5 bases short and J 3 bases short, with 8 bases between. The CDR3 contains 13 residues. For the CDR3, the DNA is TGTGCCAGCAGCGGGGACGGTGGAAACACCATATATTTT. This sequence encodes CASSGDGGNTIYF. Looking up the rest from reference TRBV3-1 and TRBJ1-3 gives the full variable domain: DTAVSQTPKYLVTQMGNDKSIKCEQNLGHDTMYWYKQDSKKFLKIMFSYNNKELIINETVPNRFSPKSPDKAHLNLHINSLELGDSAVYFCASSGDGGNTIYFGEGSWLTVV.

This clonotype was observed a few times. The V call is TRBV12-3 or TRBV12-4, the J call TRBJ1-2; D uncertain. The CDR3 is 14 residues long. V gave up 4 bases and J gave up 4 bases, with 13 bases separating them. CDR3 region: CASSSEKTGYGYTF. CDR3 nucleotide sequence: TGTGCCAGCAGTTCCGAAAAGACGGGCTATGGCTACACCTTC.

This clonotype has at least ten counts. The chain is built from TRBV5-4 and TRBJ1-4; D may be TRBD1 (6 bases). The V gene lost 2 bases and the J gene lost 8 bases, with 13 bases spanning the gap. The CDR3 spans 14 residues. Germline V gene sequence: CDR1 SGHNT, CDR2 YYREEE (reference sequence). CDR3 in amino acids: CASSLQGAEEKLFF. The CDR3 nucleotides are TGTGCCAGCAGCTTACAGGGCGCGGAGGAAAAACTGTTTTTT.

This clonotype was found a few times. The rearrangement joins TRBV6-5 to TRBJ2-3; D is unresolved. The CDR3 spans 12 residues. Trimming took 6 bases from V and 4 from J, leaving 8 bases between them. CDR1 and CDR2 from the germline V gene are MNHEY and SVGAGI. Here the CDR3 reads CASSPTSDTQYF. The CDR3 DNA reads TGTGCCAGCAGCCCTACCTCAGATACGCAGTATTTT.

The chain carries TRBV7-9 and TRBJ2-3; D is ambiguous. V was clipped by 4 bases and J by 6 bases, with 20 bases between them. Germline CDR1 is SEHNR and CDR2 is FQNEAQ (reference sequence). The CDR3 spans 16 residues. The DNA of the CDR3 is TGTGCCAGCAGCTCAGAACCTTCTAGAAATTGGGATACGCAGTATTTT. The encoded protein is CASSSEPSRNWDTQYF. Filled out from reference TRBV7-9 and TRBJ2-3, the complete variable domain reads DTGVSQNPRHKITKRGQNVTFRCDPISEHNRLYWYRQTLGQGPEFLTYFQNEAQLEKSRLLSDRFSAERPKGSFSTLEIQRTEQGDSAMYLCASSSEPSRNWDTQYFGPGTRLTVL.

This clonotype was picked up a small number of times. The chain is built from TRBV11-2 and TRBJ2-7; the D gene is possibly TRBD2 (5 bases). Trimming pared 5 bases from V and 2 bases from J, leaving 16 bases between. Germline V CDR1 and CDR2: SGHAT, FQNNGV. CDR3 length: 15 residues. The DNA of the CDR3 is TGTGCCAGCAGCCTTAGTCAGGACTCTACCTACGAGCAGTACGTC. Its translation: CASSLSQDSTYEQYV.

The chain is built from TRBV7-9 and TRBJ1-3; D is undetermined. CDR3 size: 15 residues. Germline V gene data show CDR1 as SEHNR and CDR2 as FQNEAQ (reference sequence). Trimming took off 5 bases at V and 0 bases at J, with 11 bases between the two ends. In DNA form, the CDR3 reads TGTGCCAGCAGCCATACGTTGCTCTCTGGAAACACCATATATTTT. The encoded protein is CASSHTLLSGNTIYF.

This chain connects TRBV4-3 to TRBJ2-7; D gene unclear. The CDR3 is 15 residues long. Per germline, CDR1 LGHNA and CDR2 YSLEER. The ends were cut back, 0 bases at V and 3 bases at J, with 12 bases in the middle. DNA of the CDR3: TGCGCCAGCAGCCAAGATCTAGGGCCATACTACGAGCAGTACGTC. It is translated as CASSQDLGPYYEQYV.